These T cell receptor beta chains were read from a single sample in a study of cytomegalovirus exposure and HLA in healthy donors. The protocol was immunoSEQ multiplex PCR, while the TCRdb copy is restricted to in-frame clones and leaves out a portion. The data contain 200,000 to 250,000 clones, 75% of them singletons. The specimen sequenced was PBMCs. These receptor sequences come from a woman in her 30s in good health and CMV-seronegative. CDR3s include the opening cysteine and the closing phenylalanine or tryptophan. D genes are given only for firm matches. Expanded clones get a size class; other rows say once, few or many, or leave the size out.

J | D | size | V | CDR3 | DNA
TRBJ1-1 | TRBD1 | few | TRBV5-1 | CASSLVLEGANTEAFF | TGCGCCAGCAGCTTGGTGTTGGAGGGGGCGAACACTGAAGCTTTCTTT
TRBJ2-7 | . | few | TRBV2 | CASRSGYEQYF | TGTGCCAGCAGGTCGGGTTACGAGCAGTACTTC
TRBJ1-1 | . | . | TRBV11-2 | CASSLDSGYTEAFF | TGTGCCAGCAGCTTAGATTCAGGGTACACTGAAGCTTTCTTT
TRBJ1-1 | . | . | TRBV18 | CASSPYMGRTEAFF | TGTGCCAGCTCACCCTACATGGGCCGCACTGAAGCTTTCTTT
TRBJ2-5 | TRBD1 | . | TRBV5-1 | CASSLEWQGAWETQYF | TGCGCCAGCAGCCTAGAGTGGCAGGGGGCGTGGGAGACCCAGTACTTC
TRBJ2-7 | . | . | TRBV7-8 | CASSLILGPYEQYF | TGTGCCAGCAGCTTAATTCTGGGGCCCTACGAGCAGTACTTC
TRBJ2-1 | . | . | TRBV4-3 | CASSQVDLASYEQFF | TGCGCCAGCAGCCAAGTTGATTTAGCCTCCTATGAGCAGTTCTTC
TRBJ1-4 | . | few | TRBV21-1 | CASSKQGSTNEKLFF | TGTGCCAGCAGCAAACAGGGATCAACTAATGAAAAACTGTTTTTT
TRBJ1-5 | TRBD1 | . | TRBV5-6 | CASSLDGGQNNQPQHF | TGTGCCAGCAGCTTGGACGGGGGACAGAACAATCAGCCCCAGCATTTT
TRBJ2-7 | . | . | TRBV5-6 | CASSFSPGRDYEQYF | TGTGCCAGCAGCTTCTCCCCGGGTAGAGACTACGAGCAGTACTTC
TRBJ2-5 | . | . | TRBV30 | CAWSEGAGETQYF | TGTGCCTGGAGTGAAGGAGCGGGAGAGACCCAGTACTTC
TRBJ2-5 | TRBD2 | . | TRBV19 | CASSLLTSGTKETQYF | TGTGCCAGTAGTCTCCTGACTAGCGGAACGAAAGAGACCCAGTACTTC
TRBJ1-5 | . | . | TRBV5-6 | CASSLTGNQPQHF | TGTGCCAGCAGCTTGACAGGGAATCAGCCCCAGCATTTT
TRBJ2-1 | . | . | TRBV11-1 | CASSLLRGTYNEQFF | TGTGCCAGCAGCTTATTACGCGGGACCTACAATGAGCAGTTCTTC
TRBJ2-2 | TRBD1 | . | TRBV10-1 | CASRAGTGNGELFF | TGCGCCAGCAGGGCCGGGACAGGGAACGGGGAGCTGTTTTTT
TRBJ2-2 | . | few | TRBV7-6 | CASSLQANGGELFF | TGTGCCAGCAGCTTACAGGCTAATGGCGGGGAGCTGTTTTTT
TRBJ2-7 | . | . | TRBV5-1 | CASSGSSYEQYF | TGCGCCAGCAGCGGGAGCTCCTACGAGCAGTACTTC
TRBJ2-3 | TRBD2 | . | TRBV5-5 | CASSQGPTSGGAADTQYF | TGTGCCAGCAGCCAAGGCCCGACTAGCGGGGGGGCCGCAGATACGCAGTATTTT
TRBJ1-2 | . | . | TRBV27 | CASSLRQWTGYTF | TGTGCCAGCAGTTTACGACAGTGGACTGGCTACACCTTC
TRBJ2-1 | . | . | TRBV6-5 | CASYNPVHGQFF | TGTGCCAGCTATAACCCAGTACATGGGCAGTTCTTC
TRBJ1-2 | . | . | TRBV13 | CASSDNPLEGGGANYGYTF | TGTGCCAGCAGCGACAACCCACTGGAGGGAGGGGGAGCTAACTATGGCTACACCTTC
TRBJ2-1 | TRBD2 | . | TRBV7-8 | CASSLVETSGRVFGWEQFF | TGTGCCAGCAGCTTAGTTGAGACTAGCGGGAGAGTGTTTGGTTGGGAGCAGTTCTTC
TRBJ1-4 | . | . | TRBV6-1 | CASSPERTNEKLFF | TGTGCCAGCAGCCCGGAGAGAACTAATGAAAAACTGTTTTTT
TRBJ2-3 | . | once | TRBV5-1 | CASSPGHTLTDTQYF | TGCGCCAGCAGCCCCGGACATACCCTCACAGATACGCAGTATTTT
TRBJ1-1 | . | . | TRBV23-1 | CASVSREIEAFF | TGCGCCAGCGTATCCCGGGAAATTGAAGCTTTCTTT
TRBJ2-2 | TRBD2 | . | TRBV7-8 | CASGLAGGGGTGELFF | TGTGCCAGCGGGCTAGCGGGGGGAGGTGGCACCGGGGAGCTGTTTTTT
TRBJ2-1 | TRBD2 | once | TRBV30 | CAWTSGRGNEQFF | TGTGCCTGGACTAGCGGGAGAGGTAATGAGCAGTTCTTC
TRBJ2-7 | TRBD1 | once | TRBV7-6 | CASSLVGTGGEQYF | TGTGCCAGCAGCCTAGTCGGGACAGGGGGCGAGCAGTACTTC
TRBJ1-1 | . | . | TRBV30 | CAWSVSNTEAFF | TGTGCCTGGAGTGTGAGTAACACTGAAGCTTTCTTT
TRBJ1-1 | . | . | TRBV28 | CASSRPTGSEAFF | TGTGCCAGCAGTCGCCCAACAGGGTCTGAAGCTTTCTTT
TRBJ2-1 | . | few | TRBV5-5 | CASSLGRSFLAFDEQFF | TGTGCCAGCAGCTTAGGGAGGTCCTTCTTGGCTTTCGATGAGCAGTTCTTC
TRBJ2-3 | . | . | TRBV5-1 | CASRPILGGNTDTQYF | TGCGCCAGCAGACCAATCCTCGGCGGAAACACAGATACGCAGTATTTT
TRBJ2-3 | TRBD2 | . | TRBV7-9 | CASSLGTSGWDTQYF | TGTGCCAGCAGCTTAGGGACTAGCGGGTGGGATACGCAGTATTTT
TRBJ2-5 | . | . | TRBV29-1 | CSVSKAGERETQYF | TGCAGCGTTAGTAAAGCAGGGGAAAGAGAGACCCAGTACTTC
TRBJ1-5 | . | few | TRBV4-1 | CASSQDHSGYKHQHF | TGCGCCAGCAGCCAAGATCATAGCGGCTATAAGCACCAGCATTTT
TRBJ2-7 | . | once | TRBV11-2 | CASSPLYEQYF | TGTGCCAGCAGCCCTTTATACGAGCAGTACTTC
TRBJ1-3 | . | . | TRBV6-5 | CASSSPEGGNTIYF | TGTGCCAGCAGTTCCCCGGAGGGAGGAAACACCATATATTTT
TRBJ1-6 | . | once | TRBV30 | CVWRAGQLASYNSPLHF | TGTGTCTGGAGAGCTGGACAGCTTGCTTCCTATAATTCACCCCTCCACTTT
TRBJ1-1 | . | . | TRBV5-1 | CASSPDGPEAFF | TGCGCCAGCAGCCCTGATGGCCCTGAAGCTTTCTTT